A single T cell receptor (beta chain) is shown here with its context. Its specificity is not known. This record belongs to a study of CD8 T cells in ankylosing spondylitis. It was by quantitative 5'-RACE with molecular barcodes that TCR beta libraries were made. TCRdb used MiXCR to reprocess the 5' RACE reads, holding one entry per CDR3 protein. Of about 840,000 distinct CDR3 sequences in the sample, about 12% are singletons; the top ten hold approximately 0.51%. There are 13 residues in the CDR3. CDR1 SGHTA and CDR2 FQGTGA come from the germline V gene. V dropped 5 bases and J dropped 4 bases, with 11 bases sitting between them. Study-level findings and limits: CD8+ cells made up the disease-linked clones, which were relatively rare in peripheral blood. Prior work had noted some motif variants in reactive arthritis blood and synovial fluid. Ankylosing spondylitis blood appeared to be characterized by a TCR beta motif of 7 to 9 highly homologous variants. Disease-linked clones reportedly showed significant enrichment in matched ankylosing spondylitis synovial fluid.

The chain carries TRBV7-3 and TRBJ2-5; TRBD1 might be the D (6 bases). Sample: blood, either unsorted or a sorted T cell fraction (not recorded which). This receptor was obtained from a male donor with ankylosing spondylitis. The CDR3 bases are TGTGCCAGCAGCAAACAGGGTCTAGAGACCCAGTACTTC. It specifies CASSKQGLETQYF.